This TCR beta chain appears in the sequencing data of a study of sequential checkpoint blockade in melanoma (dated by TCRdb to between 2018 and 2021). Turning to the overall study: Patients were randomized 1:1 to first-line nivolumab followed by ipilimumab (arm A) or ipilimumab followed by nivolumab (arm B). Maintenance nivolumab was given following each of the two trial sequences. Study-level results and caveats: The response-prediction model combining TCR metrics and mutation burden needs validation in larger, independent patient cohorts.

TCRbeta CDR3 regions were immunosequenced from genomic DNA with the immunoSEQ Assay. Before high-throughput sequencing, genomic DNA was amplified using bias-controlled multiplex PCR. The authors' analysis ran thus. To quantify the absolute abundance of each unique TCRbeta CDR3 region, the sequences were collapsed and filtered. Clonality, defined as 1 minus Pielou's evenness, was calculated using only productive rearrangements. Clones with significantly greater frequencies in on-treatment versus baseline samples were identified using a previously published method. TCRdb provides this immuneACCESS table in a form limited to in-frame rearrangements. Some clones are lacking; in checked studies, under half of them reflect an unresolved V gene, and why the rest are absent is not known. The D gene and trimming were derived from the DNA, and the V and J assignments and clone size from that table. The sample records 10,000 to 15,000 clones, about 71% of which are singletons. 20% to 25% of the sample is in the top ten clones.

This clone showed up just a few times. Its antigen is not yet known. Base qualities were left out, and no much larger clone turns up one base away. The germline V gene sets CDR1 to MDHEN and CDR2 to SYDVKM. The CDR3 has 12 amino acids, counting the end cysteine and phenylalanine. Here the CDR3 DNA is all that survives: 36 bases in frame from base 1. V is cut by 1 base and J by 7 bases, and the space between the germline ends is 5 bases. According to the study, the label for this sample's treatment or condition signals: randomized to nivolumab then ipilimumab (arm A) or the reverse (arm B). No trial patient had received prior DNA-damaging chemotherapy. Thawed PBMCs were sorted on a FACS Aria II flow cytometer to isolate live CD3+CD8+ cells negative for CD19 and CD56. CheckMate 064, a randomized, open-label phase II trial of sequential checkpoint blockade, was the source of the samples, all of which came from patients with melanoma. Peripheral blood mononuclear cells were collected by leukapheresis, purified with Ficoll-Paque, and frozen in human serum with roughly 10% DMSO. Immediately after sorting, the purity of the sorted blood CD3+CD8+ cells was confirmed to be >95%, and DNA was then extracted.

Recombination linked TRBV28 to TRBJ2-1; the D segment cannot be called with confidence. The source was CD8+ T cells sorted from blood (inferred from file names), collected from a patient given nivolumab and ipilimumab in sequence. The receptor's source is a human donor with melanoma. The CDR3 is CASSLSGNEQFF. The nucleotide sequence reads as follows: TGTGCCAGCAGTTTATCGGGTAATGAGCAGTTCTTC.